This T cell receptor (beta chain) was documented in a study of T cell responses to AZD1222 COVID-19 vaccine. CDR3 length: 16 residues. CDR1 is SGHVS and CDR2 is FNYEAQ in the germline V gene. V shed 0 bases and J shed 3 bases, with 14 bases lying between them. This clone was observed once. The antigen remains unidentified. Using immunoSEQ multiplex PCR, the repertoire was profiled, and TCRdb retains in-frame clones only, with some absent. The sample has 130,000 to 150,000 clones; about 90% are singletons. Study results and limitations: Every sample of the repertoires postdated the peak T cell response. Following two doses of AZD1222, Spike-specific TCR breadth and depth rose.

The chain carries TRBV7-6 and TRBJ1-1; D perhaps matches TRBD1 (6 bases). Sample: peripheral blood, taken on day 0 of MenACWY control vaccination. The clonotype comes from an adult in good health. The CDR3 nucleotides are TGTGCCAGCAGCTTAGCGATGACAGGAGCCTACACTGAAGCTTTCTTT. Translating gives CASSLAMTGAYTEAFF.